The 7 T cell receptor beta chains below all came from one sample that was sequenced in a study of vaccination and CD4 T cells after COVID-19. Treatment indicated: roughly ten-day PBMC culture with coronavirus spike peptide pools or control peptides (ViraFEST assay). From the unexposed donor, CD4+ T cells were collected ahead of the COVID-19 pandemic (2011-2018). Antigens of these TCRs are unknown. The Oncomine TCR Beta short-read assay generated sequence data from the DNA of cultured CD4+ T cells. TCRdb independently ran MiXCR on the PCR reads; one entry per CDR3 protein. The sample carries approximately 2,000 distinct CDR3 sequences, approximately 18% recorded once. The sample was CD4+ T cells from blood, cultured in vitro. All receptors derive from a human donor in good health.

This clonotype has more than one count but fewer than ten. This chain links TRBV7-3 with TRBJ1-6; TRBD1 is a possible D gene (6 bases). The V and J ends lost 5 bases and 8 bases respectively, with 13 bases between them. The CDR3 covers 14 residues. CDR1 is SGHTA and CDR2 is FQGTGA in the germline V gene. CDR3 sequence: CASSQTGRDSPLHF. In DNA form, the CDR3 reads TGTGCCAGCAGCCAGACAGGACGGGATTCACCCCTCCACTTT.

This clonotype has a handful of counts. The CDR3 spells CASDQTSGDHNEQFF. In DNA form, the CDR3 reads TGCGCCAGCGATCAGACTAGCGGGGACCACAATGAGCAGTTCTTC. The rearrangement joins TRBV23-1 to TRBJ2-1; 11 bases align to TRBD2. TRBV23-1 is an open reading frame whose function is uncertain. After removal of 8 bases from V and 5 bases from J, the junction contained 8 bases not matched to a gene. The CDR3 contains 15 residues.

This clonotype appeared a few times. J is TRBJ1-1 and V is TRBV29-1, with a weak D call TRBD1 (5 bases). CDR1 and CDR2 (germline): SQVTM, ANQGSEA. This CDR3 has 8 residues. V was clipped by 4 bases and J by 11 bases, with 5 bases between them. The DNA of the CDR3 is TGCAGCGTTGGGGGCGCTTTCTTT. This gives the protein CSVGGAFF.

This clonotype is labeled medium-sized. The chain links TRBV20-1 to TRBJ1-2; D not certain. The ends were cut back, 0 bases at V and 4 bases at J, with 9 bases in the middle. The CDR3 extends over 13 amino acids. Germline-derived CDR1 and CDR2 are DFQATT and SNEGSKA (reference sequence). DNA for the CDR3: TGCAGTGCTAGAGACGCCCCCCCCTATGGCTACACCTTC. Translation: CSARDAPPYGYTF.

The CDR3, as DNA: TGCAGTGCGCGGGATTCGACAGGGGCCGGGGAGCTGTTTTTT. Residues: CSARDSTGAGELFF. The chain joins TRBV20-1 to TRBJ2-2; TRBD1 matches 8 bases. V dropped 6 bases and J dropped 6; count of bases not matched to a gene: 9. This CDR3 comprises 14 residues. CDR1 DFQATT and CDR2 SNEGSKA come from the germline V gene (reference sequence).

The CDR3 nucleotides read TGTGCCAGCGGGGTAGGGAACTCGAACACCGGGGAGCTGTTTTTT. Translation: CASGVGNSNTGELFF. The V and J genes are TRBV9 and TRBJ2-2; D is ambiguous. Germline loops: CDR1 SGDLS, CDR2 YYNGEE. This CDR3 contains 15 residues. V was cut by 7 bases and J by 0 bases, with 13 bases left in between.

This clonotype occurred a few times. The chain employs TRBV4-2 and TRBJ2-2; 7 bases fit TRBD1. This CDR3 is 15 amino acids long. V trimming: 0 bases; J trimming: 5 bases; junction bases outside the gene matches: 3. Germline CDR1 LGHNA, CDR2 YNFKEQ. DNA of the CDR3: TGTGCCAGCAGCCAAGATTCAGGGGGAACCGGGGAGCTGTTTTTT. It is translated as CASSQDSGGTGELFF.